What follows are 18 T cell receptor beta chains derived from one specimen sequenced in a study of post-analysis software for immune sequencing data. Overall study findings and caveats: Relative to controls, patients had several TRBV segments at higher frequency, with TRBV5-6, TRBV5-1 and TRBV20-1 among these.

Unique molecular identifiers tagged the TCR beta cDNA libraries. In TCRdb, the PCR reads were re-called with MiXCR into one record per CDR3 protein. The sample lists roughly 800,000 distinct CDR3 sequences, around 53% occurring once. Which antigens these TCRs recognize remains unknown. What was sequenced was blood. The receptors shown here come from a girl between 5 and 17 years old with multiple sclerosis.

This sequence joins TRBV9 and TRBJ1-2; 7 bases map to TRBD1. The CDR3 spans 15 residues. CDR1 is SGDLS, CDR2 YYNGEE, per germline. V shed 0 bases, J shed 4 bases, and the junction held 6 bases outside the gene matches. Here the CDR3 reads CASSVEGGASYGYTF. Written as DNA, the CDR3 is TGTGCCAGCAGCGTAGAAGGGGGCGCGAGCTATGGCTACACCTTC.

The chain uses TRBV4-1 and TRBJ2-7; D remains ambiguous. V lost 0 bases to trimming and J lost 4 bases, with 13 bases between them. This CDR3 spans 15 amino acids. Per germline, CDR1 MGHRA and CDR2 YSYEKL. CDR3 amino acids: CASSQEPTQGYEQYF. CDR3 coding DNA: TGCGCCAGCAGCCAAGAACCGACTCAAGGGTACGAGCAGTACTTC.

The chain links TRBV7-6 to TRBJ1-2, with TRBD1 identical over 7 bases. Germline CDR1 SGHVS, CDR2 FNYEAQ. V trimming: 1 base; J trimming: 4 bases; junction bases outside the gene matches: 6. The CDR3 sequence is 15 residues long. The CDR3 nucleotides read TGTGCCAGCAGCTTAGAGGCAGGGGGACTCTATGGCTACACCTTC. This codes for CASSLEAGGLYGYTF.

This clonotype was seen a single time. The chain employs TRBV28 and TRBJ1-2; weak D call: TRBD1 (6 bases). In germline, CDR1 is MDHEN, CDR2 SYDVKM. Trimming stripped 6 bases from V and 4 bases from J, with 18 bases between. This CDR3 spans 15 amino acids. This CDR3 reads CASSGGGAGFYGYTF. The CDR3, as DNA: TGTGCCAGCAGCGGCGGGGGGGCCGGATTCTATGGCTACACCTTC.

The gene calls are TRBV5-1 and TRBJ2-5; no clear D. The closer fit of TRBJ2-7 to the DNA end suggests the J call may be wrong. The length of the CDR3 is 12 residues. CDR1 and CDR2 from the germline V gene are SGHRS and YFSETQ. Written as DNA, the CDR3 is TGCGCCAGCAGCTTGGTAAACAACGAGCAGTACTTC. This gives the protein CASSLVNNEQYF.

The CDR3 DNA reads as TGCGCCAGCACAAGTCAAGGGACAGCCTTTGGGGTTGGCTACACCTTC. As protein: CASTSQGTAFGVGYTF. The chain uses TRBV4-1 and TRBJ1-2, with 7 positions matching TRBD1. Per the germline V gene, CDR1 is MGHRA and CDR2 is YSYEKL. This CDR3 has 16 residues. The junction had 18 bases not matched to a gene; V was cut back by 7 bases and J by 7 bases.

The CDR3 nucleotides read TGTGCCAGCACAACTGGGTATGAGCAGTTCTTC. Translated, it gives CASTTGYEQFF. The chain carries TRBV5-5 and TRBJ2-1; D gene ambiguous. The CDR3 length is 11 residues. CDR1 SGHKS and CDR2 YYEKEE come from the germline V gene (reference sequence). With 6 bases removed from V and 8 bases from J, the gap between germline ends came to 9 bases.

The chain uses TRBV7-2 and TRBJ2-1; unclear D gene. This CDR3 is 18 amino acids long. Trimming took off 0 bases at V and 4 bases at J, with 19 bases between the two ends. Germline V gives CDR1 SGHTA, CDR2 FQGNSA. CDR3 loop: CASSLAGPYEDLYNEQFF. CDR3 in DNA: TGTGCCAGCAGCTTAGCAGGACCCTATGAGGACCTTTACAATGAGCAGTTCTTC. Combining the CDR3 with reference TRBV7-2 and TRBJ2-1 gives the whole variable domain GAGVSQSPSNKVTEKGKDVELRCDPISGHTALYWYRQSLGQGLEFLIYFQGNSAPDKSGLPSDRFSAERTGGSVSTLTIQRTQQEDSAVYLCASSLAGPYEDLYNEQFFGPGTRLTVL.

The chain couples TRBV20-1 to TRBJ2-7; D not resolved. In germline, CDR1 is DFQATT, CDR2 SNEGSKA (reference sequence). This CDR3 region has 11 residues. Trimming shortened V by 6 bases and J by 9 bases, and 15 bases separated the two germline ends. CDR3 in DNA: TGCAGTGCGCGACTTGCCAACGGGCAGTACTTC. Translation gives CSARLANGQYF.

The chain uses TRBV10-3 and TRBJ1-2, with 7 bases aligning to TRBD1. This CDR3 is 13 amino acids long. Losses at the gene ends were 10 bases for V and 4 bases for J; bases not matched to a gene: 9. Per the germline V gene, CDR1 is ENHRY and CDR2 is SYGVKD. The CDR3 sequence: CATARDRAYGYTF. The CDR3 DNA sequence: TGTGCCACAGCCCGAGACAGGGCCTATGGCTACACCTTC.

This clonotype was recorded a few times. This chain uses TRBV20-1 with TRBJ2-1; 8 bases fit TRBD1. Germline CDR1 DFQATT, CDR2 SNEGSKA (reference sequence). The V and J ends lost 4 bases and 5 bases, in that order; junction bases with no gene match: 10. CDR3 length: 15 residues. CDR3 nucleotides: TGCAGTGCTATCCAGGGGGACAGGATCCACAATGAGCAGTTCTTC. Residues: CSAIQGDRIHNEQFF.

The CDR3 loop is CSVVFPPPQGEGKNIQYF. The CDR3 region has the DNA TGCAGCGTTGTATTCCCTCCCCCACAGGGTGAGGGCAAAAACATTCAGTACTTC. V and J are TRBV29-1 and TRBJ2-4; a possible D gene is TRBD1 (6 bases). CDR1 and CDR2 from the germline V gene are SQVTM and ANQGSEA. This CDR3 region has 18 residues. Trimming pared 4 bases from V and 3 bases from J, leaving 25 bases between.

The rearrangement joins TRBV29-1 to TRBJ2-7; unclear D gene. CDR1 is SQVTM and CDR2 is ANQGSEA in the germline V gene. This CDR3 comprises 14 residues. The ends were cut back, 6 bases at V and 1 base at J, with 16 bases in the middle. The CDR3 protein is CSVSQRRGSYEQYV. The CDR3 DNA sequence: TGCAGCGTCTCACAGAGGCGTGGGTCCTACGAGCAGTACGTC.

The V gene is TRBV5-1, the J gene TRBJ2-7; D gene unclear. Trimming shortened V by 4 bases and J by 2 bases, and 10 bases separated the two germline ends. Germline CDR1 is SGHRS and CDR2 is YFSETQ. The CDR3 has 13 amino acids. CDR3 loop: CASSEDRPYEQYF. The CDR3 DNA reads TGCGCCAGCAGCGAGGACCGTCCCTACGAGCAGTACTTC.

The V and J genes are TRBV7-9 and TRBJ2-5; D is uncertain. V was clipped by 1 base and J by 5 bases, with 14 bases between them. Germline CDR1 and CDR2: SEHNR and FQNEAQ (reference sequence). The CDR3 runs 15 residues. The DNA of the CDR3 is TGTGCCAGCAGCTTAGGCCTATCGATCGGCGAGACCCAGTACTTC. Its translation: CASSLGLSIGETQYF.

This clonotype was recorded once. The CDR3 DNA reads as TGCGCCAGCAGCTTACTAGCGGGGGCGAGGGAGACCCAGTACTTC. Translated: CASSLLAGARETQYF. The chain joins TRBV5-1 to TRBJ2-5, with 11 positions matching TRBD2. CDR1 SGHRS and CDR2 YFSETQ come from the germline V gene. The CDR3 contains 15 residues. V shed 2 bases, J shed 5 bases, and the junction held 5 bases outside the gene matches.

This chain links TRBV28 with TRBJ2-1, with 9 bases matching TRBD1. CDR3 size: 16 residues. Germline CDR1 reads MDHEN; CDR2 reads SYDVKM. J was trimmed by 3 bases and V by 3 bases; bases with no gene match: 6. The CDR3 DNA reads TGTGCCAGCAGTTTCGCCGGACAGGGGAACTACAATGAGCAGTTCTTC. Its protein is CASSFAGQGNYNEQFF.

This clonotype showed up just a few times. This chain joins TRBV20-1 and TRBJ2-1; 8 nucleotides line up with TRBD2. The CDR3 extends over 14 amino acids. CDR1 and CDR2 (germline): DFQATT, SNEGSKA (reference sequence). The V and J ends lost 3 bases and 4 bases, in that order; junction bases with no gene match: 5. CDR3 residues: CSASGGARYNEQFF. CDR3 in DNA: TGCAGTGCTAGCGGGGGGGCCCGATACAATGAGCAGTTCTTC.